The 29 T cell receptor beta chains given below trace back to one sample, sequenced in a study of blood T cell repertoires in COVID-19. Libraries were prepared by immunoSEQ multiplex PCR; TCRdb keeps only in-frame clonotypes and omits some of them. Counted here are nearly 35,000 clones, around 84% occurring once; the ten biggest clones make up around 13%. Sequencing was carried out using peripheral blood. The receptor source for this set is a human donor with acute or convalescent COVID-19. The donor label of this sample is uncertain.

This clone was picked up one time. CDR3 residues: CASRRPGEKAFF. The CDR3 DNA reads TGTGCCAGCAGACGCCCGGGTGAGAAAGCTTTCTTT. The rearrangement uses TRBV6-5 and TRBJ1-1; D gene uncertain. This CDR3 has 12 residues. Deletions cut 6 bases from V and 9 bases from J, with 14 bases between. Per the germline V gene, CDR1 is MNHEY and CDR2 is SVGAGI.

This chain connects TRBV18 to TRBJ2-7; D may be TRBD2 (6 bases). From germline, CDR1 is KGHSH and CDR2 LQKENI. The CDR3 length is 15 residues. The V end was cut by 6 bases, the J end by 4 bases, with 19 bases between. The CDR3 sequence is CASSRAAGSLYEQYF. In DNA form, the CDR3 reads TGTGCCAGCTCTAGGGCGGCGGGGAGTCTATACGAGCAGTACTTC.

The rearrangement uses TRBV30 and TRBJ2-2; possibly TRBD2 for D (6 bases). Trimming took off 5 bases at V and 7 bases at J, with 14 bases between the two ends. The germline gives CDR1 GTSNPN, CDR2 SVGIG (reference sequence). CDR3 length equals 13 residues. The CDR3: CAWRWREGGELFF. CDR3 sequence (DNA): TGTGCCTGGCGCTGGCGGGAAGGCGGGGAGCTGTTTTTT. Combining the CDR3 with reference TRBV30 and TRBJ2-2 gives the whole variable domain SQTIHQWPATLVQPVGSPLSLECTVEGTSNPNLYWYRQAAGRGLQLLFYSVGIGQISSEVPQNLSASRPQDRQFILSSKKLLLSDSGFYLCAWRWREGGELFFGEGSRLTVL.

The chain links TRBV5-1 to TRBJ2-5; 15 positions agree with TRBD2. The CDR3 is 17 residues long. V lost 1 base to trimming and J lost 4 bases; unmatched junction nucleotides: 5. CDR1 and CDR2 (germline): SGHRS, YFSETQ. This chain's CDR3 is CASSLLGTSGGTETQYF. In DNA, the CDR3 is TGCGCCAGCAGCTTGCTCGGGACTAGCGGGGGGACAGAGACCCAGTACTTC.

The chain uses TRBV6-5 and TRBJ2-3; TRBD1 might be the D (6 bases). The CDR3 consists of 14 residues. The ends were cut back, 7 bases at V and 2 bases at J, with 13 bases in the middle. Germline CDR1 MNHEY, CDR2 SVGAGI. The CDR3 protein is CASNREGPTDTQYF. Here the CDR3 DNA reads TGTGCCAGCAACAGGGAAGGACCCACAGATACGCAGTATTTT.

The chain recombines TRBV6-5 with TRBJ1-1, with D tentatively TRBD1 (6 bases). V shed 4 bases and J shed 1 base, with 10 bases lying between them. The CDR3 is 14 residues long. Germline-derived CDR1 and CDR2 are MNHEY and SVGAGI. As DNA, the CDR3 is TGTGCCAGCAGTTCGGGGGGGGCGAACACTGAAGCTTTCTTT. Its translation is CASSSGGANTEAFF.

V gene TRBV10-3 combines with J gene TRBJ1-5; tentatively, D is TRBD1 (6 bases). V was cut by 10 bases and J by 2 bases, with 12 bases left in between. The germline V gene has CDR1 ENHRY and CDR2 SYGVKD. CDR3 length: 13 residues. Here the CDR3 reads CATTSGGNQPQHF. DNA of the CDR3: TGTGCCACGACATCAGGGGGCAATCAGCCCCAGCATTTT.

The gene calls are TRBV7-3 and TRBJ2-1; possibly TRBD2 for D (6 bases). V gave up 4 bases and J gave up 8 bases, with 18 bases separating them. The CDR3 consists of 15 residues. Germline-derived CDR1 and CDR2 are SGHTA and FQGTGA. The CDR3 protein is CASSSGLPPLDEQFF. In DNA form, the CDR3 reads TGTGCCAGCAGCTCGGGACTCCCGCCCCTTGATGAGCAGTTCTTC.

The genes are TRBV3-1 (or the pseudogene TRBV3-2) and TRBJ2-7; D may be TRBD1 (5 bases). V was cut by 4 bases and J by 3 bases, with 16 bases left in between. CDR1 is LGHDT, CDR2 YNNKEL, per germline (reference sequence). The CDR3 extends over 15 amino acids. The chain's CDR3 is CASSRQQDYFYEQYF. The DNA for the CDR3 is TGTGCCAGCAGCCGCCAACAGGATTACTTCTACGAGCAGTACTTC.

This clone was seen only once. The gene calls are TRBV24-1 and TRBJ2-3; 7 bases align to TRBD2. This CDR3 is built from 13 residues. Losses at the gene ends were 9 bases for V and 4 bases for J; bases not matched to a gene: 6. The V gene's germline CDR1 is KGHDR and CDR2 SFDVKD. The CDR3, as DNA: TGTGCCACCGAGGGAGGGTCGGCAGATACGCAGTATTTT. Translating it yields CATEGGSADTQYF.

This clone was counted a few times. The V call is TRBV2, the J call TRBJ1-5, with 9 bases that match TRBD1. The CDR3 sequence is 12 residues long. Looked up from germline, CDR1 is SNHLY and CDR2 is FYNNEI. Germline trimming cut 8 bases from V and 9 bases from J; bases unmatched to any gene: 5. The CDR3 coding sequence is TGTGCCAGCGGGGGGGGACAGGGGCCCCAGCATTTT. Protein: CASGGGQGPQHF.

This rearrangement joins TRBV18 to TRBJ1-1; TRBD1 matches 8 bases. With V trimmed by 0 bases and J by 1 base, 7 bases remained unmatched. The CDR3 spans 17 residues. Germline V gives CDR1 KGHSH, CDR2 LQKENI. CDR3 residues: CASSPPRQGKGNTEAFF. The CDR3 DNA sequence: TGTGCCAGCTCACCACCAAGACAGGGGAAGGGGAACACTGAAGCTTTCTTT.

The DNA of the CDR3 is TGTGCCAGCGGAACCCCCCAGGGAGGGAACACTGAAGCTTTCTTT. Protein: CASGTPQGGNTEAFF. The gene calls are TRBV2 and TRBJ1-1, with TRBD1 as a possible D gene (5 bases). The CDR3 contains 15 residues. Germline CDR1 and CDR2: SNHLY and FYNNEI. V lost 8 bases and J 1 base, leaving 17 bases between the germline ends.

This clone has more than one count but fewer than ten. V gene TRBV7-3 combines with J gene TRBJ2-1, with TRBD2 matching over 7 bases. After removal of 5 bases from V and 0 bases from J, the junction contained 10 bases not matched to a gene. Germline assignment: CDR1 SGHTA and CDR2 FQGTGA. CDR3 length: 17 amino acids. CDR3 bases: TGTGCCAGCAGCCCCCAATTCGGGAGGCCCTCCTACAATGAGCAGTTCTTC. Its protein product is CASSPQFGRPSYNEQFF.

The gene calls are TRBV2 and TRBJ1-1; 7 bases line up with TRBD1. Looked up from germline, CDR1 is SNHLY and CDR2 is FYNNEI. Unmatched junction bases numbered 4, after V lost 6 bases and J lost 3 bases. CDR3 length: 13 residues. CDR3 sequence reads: CASRSDRDTEAFF. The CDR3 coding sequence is TGTGCCAGCAGATCTGACAGGGACACTGAAGCTTTCTTT.

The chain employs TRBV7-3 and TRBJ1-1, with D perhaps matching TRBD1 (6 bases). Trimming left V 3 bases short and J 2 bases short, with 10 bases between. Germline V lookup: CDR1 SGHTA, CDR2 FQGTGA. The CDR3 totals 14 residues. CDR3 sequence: CASSLTGSNTEAFF. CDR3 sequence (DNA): TGTGCCAGCAGCTTGACAGGTTCAAACACTGAAGCTTTCTTT. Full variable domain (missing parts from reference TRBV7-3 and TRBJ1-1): GAGVSQTPSNKVTEKGKYVELRCDPISGHTALYWYRQSLGQGPEFLIYFQGTGAADDSGLPNDRFFAVRPEGSVSTLKIQRTERGDSAVYLCASSLTGSNTEAFFGQGTRLTVV.

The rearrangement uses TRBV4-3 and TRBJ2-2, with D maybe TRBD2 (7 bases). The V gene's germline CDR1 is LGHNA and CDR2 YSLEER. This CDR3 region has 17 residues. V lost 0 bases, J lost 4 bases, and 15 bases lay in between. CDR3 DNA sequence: TGCGCCAGCAGCCAAGATGGGGGGGGCTGGGGCACCGGGGAGCTGTTTTTT. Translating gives CASSQDGGGWGTGELFF.

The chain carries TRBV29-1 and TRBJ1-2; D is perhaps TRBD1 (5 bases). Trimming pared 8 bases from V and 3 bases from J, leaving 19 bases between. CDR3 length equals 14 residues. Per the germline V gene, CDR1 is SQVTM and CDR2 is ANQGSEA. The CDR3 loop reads CSLSEQGGDYGYTF. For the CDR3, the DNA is TGCAGCCTCTCGGAGCAGGGAGGAGACTATGGCTACACCTTC. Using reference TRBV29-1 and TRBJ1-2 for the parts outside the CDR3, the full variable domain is SAVISQKPSRDICQRGTSLTIQCQVDSQVTMMFWYRQQPGQSLTLIATANQGSEATYESGFVIDKFPISRPNLTFSTLTVSNMSPEDSSIYLCSLSEQGGDYGYTFGSGTRLTVV.

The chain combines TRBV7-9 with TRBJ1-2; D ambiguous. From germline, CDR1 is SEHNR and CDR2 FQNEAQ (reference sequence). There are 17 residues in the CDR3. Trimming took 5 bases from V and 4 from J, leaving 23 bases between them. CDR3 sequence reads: CASSPTGGVQDPYGYTF. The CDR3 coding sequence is TGTGCCAGCAGCCCCACTGGCGGGGTTCAGGATCCCTATGGCTACACCTTC.

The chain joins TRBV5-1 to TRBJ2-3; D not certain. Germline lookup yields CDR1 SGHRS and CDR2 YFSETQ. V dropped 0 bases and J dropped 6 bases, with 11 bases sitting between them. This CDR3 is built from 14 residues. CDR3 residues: CASSLGLVTDTQYF. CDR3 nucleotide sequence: TGCGCCAGCAGCTTGGGACTGGTGACTGATACGCAGTATTTT.

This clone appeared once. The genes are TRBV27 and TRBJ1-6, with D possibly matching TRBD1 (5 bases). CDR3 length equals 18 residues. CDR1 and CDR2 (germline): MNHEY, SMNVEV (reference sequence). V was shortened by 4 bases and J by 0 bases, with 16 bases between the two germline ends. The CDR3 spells CASSWGPTQGSYNSPLHF. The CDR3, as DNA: TGTGCCAGCAGTTGGGGCCCTACCCAGGGCTCCTATAATTCACCCCTCCACTTT.

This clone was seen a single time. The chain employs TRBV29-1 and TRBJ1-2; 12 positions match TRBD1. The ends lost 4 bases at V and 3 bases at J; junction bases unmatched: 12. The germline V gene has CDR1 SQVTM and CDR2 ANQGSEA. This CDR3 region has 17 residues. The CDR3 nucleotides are TGCAGCGTTGGGCTAGGGGGGACAGGGGGCGTCTACTATGGCTACACCTTC. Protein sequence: CSVGLGGTGGVYYGYTF. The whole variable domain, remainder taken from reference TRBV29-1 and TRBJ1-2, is SAVISQKPSRDICQRGTSLTIQCQVDSQVTMMFWYRQQPGQSLTLIATANQGSEATYESGFVIDKFPISRPNLTFSTLTVSNMSPEDSSIYLCSVGLGGTGGVYYGYTFGSGTRLTVV.

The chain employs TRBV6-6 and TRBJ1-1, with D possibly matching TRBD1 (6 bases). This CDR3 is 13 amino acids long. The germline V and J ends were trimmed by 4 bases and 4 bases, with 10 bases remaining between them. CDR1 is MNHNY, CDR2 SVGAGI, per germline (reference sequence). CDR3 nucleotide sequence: TGTGCCAGCAGTTCAGGGGAAGTCACTGAAGCTTTCTTT. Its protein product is CASSSGEVTEAFF.

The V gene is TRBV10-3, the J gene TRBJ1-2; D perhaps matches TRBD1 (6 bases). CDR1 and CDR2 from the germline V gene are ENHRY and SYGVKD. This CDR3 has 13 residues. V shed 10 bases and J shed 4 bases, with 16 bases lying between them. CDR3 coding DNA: TGTGCCACCAAGGGCCAAGGGGGCTATGGCTACACCTTC. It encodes CATKGQGGYGYTF.

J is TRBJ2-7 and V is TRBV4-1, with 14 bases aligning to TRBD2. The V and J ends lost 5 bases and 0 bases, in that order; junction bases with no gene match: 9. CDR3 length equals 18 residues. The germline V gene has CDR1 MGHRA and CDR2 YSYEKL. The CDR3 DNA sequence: TGCGCCAGCAGCAAATCGACTAGCGGGGGGGCAAACTCCTACGAGCAGTACTTC. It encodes CASSKSTSGGANSYEQYF.

In DNA form, the CDR3 reads TGTGCCAGCAGTCTAGGAAGCGGGAGGGCCGCTGAGCAGTTCTTC. Encoded protein: CASSLGSGRAAEQFF. The chain couples TRBV27 to TRBJ2-1; TRBD2 matches at 10 bases. The CDR3 extends over 15 amino acids. After removal of 5 bases from V and 9 bases from J, the junction contained 10 bases not matched to a gene. Germline V gene data show CDR1 as MNHEY and CDR2 as SMNVEV (reference sequence).

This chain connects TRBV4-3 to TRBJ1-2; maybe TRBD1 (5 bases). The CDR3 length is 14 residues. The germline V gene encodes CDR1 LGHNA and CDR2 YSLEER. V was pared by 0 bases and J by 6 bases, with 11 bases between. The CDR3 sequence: CASSQEAGNNGYTF. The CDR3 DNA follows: TGCGCCAGCAGCCAAGAAGCAGGGAACAATGGCTACACCTTC.

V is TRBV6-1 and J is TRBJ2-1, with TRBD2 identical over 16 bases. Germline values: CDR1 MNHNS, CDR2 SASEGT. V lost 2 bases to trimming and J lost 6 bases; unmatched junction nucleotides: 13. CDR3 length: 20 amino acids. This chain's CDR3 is CASSEPRTGLAGGPSNEQFF. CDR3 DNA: TGTGCCAGCAGTGAACCTCGAACGGGACTAGCGGGAGGGCCTAGCAATGAGCAGTTCTTC.

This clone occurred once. Written as DNA, the CDR3 is TGTGCCAGCAGTTACGGGGGGGCAGGAACCGGGGAGCTGTTTTTT. This translates into CASSYGGAGTGELFF. The chain links TRBV6-5 to TRBJ2-2, with a possible D match to TRBD2 (7 bases). CDR1 MNHEY and CDR2 SVGAGI come from the germline V gene. V was shortened by 2 bases and J by 5 bases, with 12 bases between the two germline ends. The CDR3 consists of 15 residues.